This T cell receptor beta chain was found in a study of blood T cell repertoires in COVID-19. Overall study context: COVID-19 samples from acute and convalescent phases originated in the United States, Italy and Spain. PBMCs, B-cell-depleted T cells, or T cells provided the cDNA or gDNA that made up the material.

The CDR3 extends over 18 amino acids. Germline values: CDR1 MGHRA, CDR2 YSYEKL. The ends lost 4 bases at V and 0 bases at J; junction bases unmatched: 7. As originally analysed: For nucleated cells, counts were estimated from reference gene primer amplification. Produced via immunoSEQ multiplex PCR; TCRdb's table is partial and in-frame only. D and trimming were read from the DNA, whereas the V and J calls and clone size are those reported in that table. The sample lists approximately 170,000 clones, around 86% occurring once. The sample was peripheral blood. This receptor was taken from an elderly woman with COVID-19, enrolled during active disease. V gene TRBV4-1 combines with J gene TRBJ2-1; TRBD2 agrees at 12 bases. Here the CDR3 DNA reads TGCGCCAGCAGCCCCGGGACTAGCGGGTTCAGCTCCTACAATGAGCAGTTCTTC. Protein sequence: CASSPGTSGFSSYNEQFF.